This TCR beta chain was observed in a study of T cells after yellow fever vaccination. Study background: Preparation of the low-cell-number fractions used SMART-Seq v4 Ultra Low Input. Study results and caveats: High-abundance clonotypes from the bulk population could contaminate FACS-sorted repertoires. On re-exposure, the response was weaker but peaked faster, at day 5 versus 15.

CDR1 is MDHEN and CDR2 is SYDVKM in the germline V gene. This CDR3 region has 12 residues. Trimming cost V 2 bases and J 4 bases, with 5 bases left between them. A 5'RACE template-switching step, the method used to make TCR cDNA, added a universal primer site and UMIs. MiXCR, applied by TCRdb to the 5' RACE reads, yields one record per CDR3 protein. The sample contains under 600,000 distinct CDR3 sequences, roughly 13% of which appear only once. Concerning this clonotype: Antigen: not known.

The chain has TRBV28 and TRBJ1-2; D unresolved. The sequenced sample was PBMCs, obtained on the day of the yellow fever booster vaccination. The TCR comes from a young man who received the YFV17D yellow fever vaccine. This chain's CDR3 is CASSLVPYGYTF. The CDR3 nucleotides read TGTGCCAGCAGTTTAGTCCCCTATGGCTACACCTTC.